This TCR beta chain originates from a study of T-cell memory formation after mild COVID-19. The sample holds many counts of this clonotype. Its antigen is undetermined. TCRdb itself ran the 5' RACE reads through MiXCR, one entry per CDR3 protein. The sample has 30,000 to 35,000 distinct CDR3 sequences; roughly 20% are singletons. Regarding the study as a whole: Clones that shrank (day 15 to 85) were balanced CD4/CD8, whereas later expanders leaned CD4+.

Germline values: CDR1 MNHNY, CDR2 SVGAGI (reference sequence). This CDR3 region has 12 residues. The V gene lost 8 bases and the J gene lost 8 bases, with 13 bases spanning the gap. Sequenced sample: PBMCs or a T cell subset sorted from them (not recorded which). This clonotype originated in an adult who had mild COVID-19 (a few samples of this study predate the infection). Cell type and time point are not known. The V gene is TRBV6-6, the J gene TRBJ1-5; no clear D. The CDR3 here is CASQESPEPQHF. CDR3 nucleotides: TGTGCCAGCCAAGAGTCTCCGGAGCCCCAGCATTTT.